This is a list of T cell receptor beta chains from one sample in a study of CD8 T cells in Susac syndrome. From the immunoSEQ multiplex PCR reads, TCRdb called clonotypes with MiXCR, one entry per CDR3 protein. The sample shows more than 150,000 distinct CDR3 sequences, 90% to 95% of them seen only once. Sequencing was carried out using CD4+ T cells from PBMCs. The receptors come from a human donor in good health. The CDR3 runs from the conserved cysteine through the conserved F or W. The D gene is left open where the match is weak. Clone size is stated in some rows and not others, as once, few, many or a class when expanded.

CDR3: CASSIDRPTSWEQYF; DNA: TGCGCCAGCAGTATCGACAGGCCTACGTCCTGGGAGCAGTACTTC; J: TRBJ2-7; length: 15; size: NA; V: TRBV5-1; D: NA
CDR3: CASITDRVQETQYF; DNA: TGTGCCAGCATTACGGACAGGGTCCAAGAGACCCAGTACTTC; J: TRBJ2-5; length: 14; size: NA; V: TRBV6-1; D: TRBD1
CDR3: CASTLAGVGNTIYF; DNA: TGTGCCAGCACCCTTGCAGGGGTTGGAAACACCATATATTTT; J: TRBJ1-3; length: 14; size: NA; V: TRBV7-9; D: NA
CDR3: CSASRQGTNTEAFF; DNA: TGCAGTGCTAGTCGACAGGGGACGAACACTGAAGCTTTCTTT; J: TRBJ1-1; length: 14; size: NA; V: TRBV20-1; D: TRBD1
CDR3: CASSPWAAGEQFF; DNA: TGTGCCAGCAGTCCCTGGGCCGCGGGTGAGCAGTTCTTC; J: TRBJ2-1; length: 13; size: NA; V: TRBV25-1; D: NA
CDR3: CASSSNAGGYGYTF; DNA: TGTGCCAGCAGCTCAAACGCAGGGGGCTATGGCTACACCTTC; J: TRBJ1-2; length: 14; size: NA; V: TRBV7-2; D: TRBD1
CDR3: CASSWSRDRGSRETQYF; DNA: TGTGCCAGCAGTTGGTCACGGGACAGGGGATCTCGTGAGACCCAGTACTTC; J: TRBJ2-5; length: 17; size: NA; V: TRBV6-2/TRBV6-3; D: TRBD1
CDR3: CASSPTGNEHGYTF; DNA: TGTGCCAGCAGCCCGACAGGGAACGAGCATGGCTACACCTTC; J: TRBJ1-2; length: 14; size: once; V: TRBV7-8; D: TRBD1
CDR3: CASSAQVNTEAFF; DNA: TGTGCCAGCAGCGCACAGGTGAACACTGAAGCTTTCTTT; J: TRBJ1-1; length: 13; size: NA; V: TRBV3-1; D: NA
CDR3: CASSLYGGEYEQYF; DNA: TGTGCCAGCAGCTTATACGGGGGAGAATACGAGCAGTACTTC; J: TRBJ2-7; length: 14; size: NA; V: TRBV7-2; D: NA
CDR3: CASSSGVQGPNTEAFF; DNA: TGTGCCAGCAGTTCAGGGGTACAGGGACCGAACACTGAAGCTTTCTTT; J: TRBJ1-1; length: 16; size: NA; V: TRBV28; D: NA
CDR3: CASTVTGLHEQFF; DNA: TGTGCCAGCACCGTAACAGGGTTACATGAGCAGTTCTTC; J: TRBJ2-1; length: 13; size: NA; V: TRBV7-2; D: NA
CDR3: CASSVGRQGLTEAFF; DNA: TGTGCCAGCAGCGTAGGGCGCCAGGGGTTAACTGAAGCTTTCTTT; J: TRBJ1-1; length: 15; size: NA; V: TRBV9; D: NA
CDR3: CASSEYAAPKLFF; DNA: TGTGCCAGCAGTGAATATGCCGCCCCAAAACTGTTTTTT; J: TRBJ1-4; length: 13; size: NA; V: TRBV25-1; D: NA
CDR3: CASSKRASYNEQFF; DNA: TGTGCCAGTAGCAAGAGAGCATCCTACAATGAGCAGTTCTTC; J: TRBJ2-1; length: 14; size: NA; V: TRBV19; D: NA
CDR3: CASSYSQGPYEQYF; DNA: TGTGCCAGCAGTTACTCACAGGGTCCCTACGAGCAGTACTTC; J: TRBJ2-7; length: 14; size: NA; V: TRBV6-6; D: NA
CDR3: CASSDSQGNTEAFF; DNA: TGTGCCAGCAGTGATTCACAGGGGAACACTGAAGCTTTCTTT; J: TRBJ1-1; length: 14; size: NA; V: TRBV25-1; D: NA
CDR3: CSVQSGVARDTQYF; DNA: TGCAGCGTCCAGAGCGGGGTAGCACGAGATACGCAGTATTTT; J: TRBJ2-3; length: 14; size: NA; V: TRBV29-1; D: TRBD2
CDR3: CSVVPGMGQPQHF; DNA: TGCAGCGTTGTGCCCGGGATGGGTCAGCCCCAGCATTTT; J: TRBJ1-5; length: 13; size: NA; V: TRBV29-1; D: NA